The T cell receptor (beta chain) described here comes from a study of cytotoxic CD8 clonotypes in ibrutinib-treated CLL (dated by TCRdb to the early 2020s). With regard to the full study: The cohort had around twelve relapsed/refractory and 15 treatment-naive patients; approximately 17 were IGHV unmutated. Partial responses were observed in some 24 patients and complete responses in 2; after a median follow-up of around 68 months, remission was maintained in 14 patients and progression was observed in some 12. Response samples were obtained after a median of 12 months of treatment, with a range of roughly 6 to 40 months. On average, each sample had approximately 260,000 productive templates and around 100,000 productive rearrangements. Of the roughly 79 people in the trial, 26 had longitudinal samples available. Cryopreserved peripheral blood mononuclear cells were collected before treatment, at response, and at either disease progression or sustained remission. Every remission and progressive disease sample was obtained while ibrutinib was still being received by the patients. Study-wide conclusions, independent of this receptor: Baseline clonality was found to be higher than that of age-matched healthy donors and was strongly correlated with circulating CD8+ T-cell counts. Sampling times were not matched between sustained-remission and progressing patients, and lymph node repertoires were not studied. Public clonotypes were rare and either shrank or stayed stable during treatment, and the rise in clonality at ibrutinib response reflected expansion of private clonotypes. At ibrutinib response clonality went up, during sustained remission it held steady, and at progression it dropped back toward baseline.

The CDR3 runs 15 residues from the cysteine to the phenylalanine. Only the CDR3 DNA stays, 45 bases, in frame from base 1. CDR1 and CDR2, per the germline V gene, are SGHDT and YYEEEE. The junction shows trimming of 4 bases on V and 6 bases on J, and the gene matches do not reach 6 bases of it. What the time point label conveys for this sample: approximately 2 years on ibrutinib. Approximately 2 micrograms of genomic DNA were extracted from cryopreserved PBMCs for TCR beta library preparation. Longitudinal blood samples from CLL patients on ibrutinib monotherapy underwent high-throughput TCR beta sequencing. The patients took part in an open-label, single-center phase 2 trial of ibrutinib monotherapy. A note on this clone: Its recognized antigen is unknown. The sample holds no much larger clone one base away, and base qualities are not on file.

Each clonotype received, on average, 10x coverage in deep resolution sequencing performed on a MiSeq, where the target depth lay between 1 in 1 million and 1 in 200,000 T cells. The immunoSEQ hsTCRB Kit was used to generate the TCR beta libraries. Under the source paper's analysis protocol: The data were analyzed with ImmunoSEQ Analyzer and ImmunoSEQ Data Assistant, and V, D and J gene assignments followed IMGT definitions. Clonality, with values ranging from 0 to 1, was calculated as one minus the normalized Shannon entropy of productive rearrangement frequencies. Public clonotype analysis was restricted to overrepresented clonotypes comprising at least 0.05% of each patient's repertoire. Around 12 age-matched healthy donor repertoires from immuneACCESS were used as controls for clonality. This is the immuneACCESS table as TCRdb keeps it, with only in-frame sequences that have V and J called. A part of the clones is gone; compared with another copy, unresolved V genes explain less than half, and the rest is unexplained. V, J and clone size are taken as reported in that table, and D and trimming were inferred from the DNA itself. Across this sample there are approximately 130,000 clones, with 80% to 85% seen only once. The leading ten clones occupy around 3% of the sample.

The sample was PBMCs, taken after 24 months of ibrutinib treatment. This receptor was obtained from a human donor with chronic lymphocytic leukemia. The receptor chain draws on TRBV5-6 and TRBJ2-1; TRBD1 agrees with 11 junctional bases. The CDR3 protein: CASSPGTGGSNEQFF. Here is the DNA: TGTGCCAGCAGCCCCGGGACAGGGGGGTCCAATGAGCAGTTCTTC.